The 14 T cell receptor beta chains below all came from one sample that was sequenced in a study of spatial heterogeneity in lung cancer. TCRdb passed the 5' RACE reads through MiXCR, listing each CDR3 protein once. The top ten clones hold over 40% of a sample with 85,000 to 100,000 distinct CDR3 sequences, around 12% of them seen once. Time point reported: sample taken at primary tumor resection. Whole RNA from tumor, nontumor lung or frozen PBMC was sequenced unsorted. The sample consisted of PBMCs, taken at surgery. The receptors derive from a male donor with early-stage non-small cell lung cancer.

The CDR3 DNA reads as TGCGCCAGCAGCCAAGAGACAGGGCGCCCCGACTATGGCTACACCTTC. Translating gives CASSQETGRPDYGYTF. The chain couples TRBV4-3 to TRBJ1-2; 7 positions agree with TRBD1. Germline loops: CDR1 LGHNA, CDR2 YSLEER. This CDR3 comprises 16 residues. The ends lost 0 bases at V and 3 bases at J; junction bases unmatched: 7.

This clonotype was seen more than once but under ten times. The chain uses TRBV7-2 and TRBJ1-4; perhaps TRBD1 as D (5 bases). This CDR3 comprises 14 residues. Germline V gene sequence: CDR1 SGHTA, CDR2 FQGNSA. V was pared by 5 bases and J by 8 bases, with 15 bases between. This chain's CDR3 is CASSPGPAGEKLFF. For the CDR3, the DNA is TGTGCCAGCAGCCCGGGACCAGCGGGGGAAAAACTGTTTTTT.

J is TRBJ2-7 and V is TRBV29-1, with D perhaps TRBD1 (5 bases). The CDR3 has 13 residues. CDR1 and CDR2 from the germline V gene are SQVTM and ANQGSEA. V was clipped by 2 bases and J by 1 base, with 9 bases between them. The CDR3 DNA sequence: TGCAGCGTTGAACTGACAGCGTCCTACGAGCAGTACTTC. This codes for CSVELTASYEQYF.

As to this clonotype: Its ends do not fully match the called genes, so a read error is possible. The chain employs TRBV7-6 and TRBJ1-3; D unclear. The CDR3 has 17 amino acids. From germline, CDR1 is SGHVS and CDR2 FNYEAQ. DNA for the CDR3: TGTGTCAGCAGCTTAGAAAGCAGCCTGAGCTCTGGAAACACCATATATTTT. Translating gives CVSSLESSLSSGNTIYF.

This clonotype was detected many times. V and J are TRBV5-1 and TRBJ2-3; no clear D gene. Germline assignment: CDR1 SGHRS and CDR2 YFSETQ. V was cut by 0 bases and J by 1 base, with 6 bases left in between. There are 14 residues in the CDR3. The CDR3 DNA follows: TGCGCCAGCAGCTTGGAAGGCGGCACAGATACGCAGTATTTT. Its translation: CASSLEGGTDTQYF.

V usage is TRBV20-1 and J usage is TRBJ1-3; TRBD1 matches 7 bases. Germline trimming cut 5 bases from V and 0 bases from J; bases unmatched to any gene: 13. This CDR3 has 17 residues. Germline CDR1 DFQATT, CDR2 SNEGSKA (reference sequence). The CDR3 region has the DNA TGCAGTGCTGGGAAGACAGGGCCGGGATTCTCTGGAAACACCATATATTTT. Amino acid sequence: CSAGKTGPGFSGNTIYF.

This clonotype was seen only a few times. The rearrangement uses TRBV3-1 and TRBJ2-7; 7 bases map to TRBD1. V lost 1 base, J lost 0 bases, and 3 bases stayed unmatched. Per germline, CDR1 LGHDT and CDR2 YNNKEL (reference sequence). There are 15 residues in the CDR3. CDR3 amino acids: CASSQVPGGSYEQYF. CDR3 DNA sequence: TGTGCCAGCAGCCAAGTCCCAGGGGGCTCCTACGAGCAGTACTTC.

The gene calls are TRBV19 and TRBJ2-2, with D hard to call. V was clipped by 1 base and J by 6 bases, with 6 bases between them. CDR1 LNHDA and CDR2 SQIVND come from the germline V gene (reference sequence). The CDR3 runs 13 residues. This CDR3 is CASSIADPGELFF. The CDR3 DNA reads TGTGCCAGTAGTATAGCGGATCCCGGGGAGCTGTTTTTT.

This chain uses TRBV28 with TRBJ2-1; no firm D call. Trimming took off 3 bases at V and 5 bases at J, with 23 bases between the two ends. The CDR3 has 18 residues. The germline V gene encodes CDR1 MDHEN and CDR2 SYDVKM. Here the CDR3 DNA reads TGTGCCAGCAGTTTCCCCCCCCACGAAGGTGGGATGGACAATGAGCAGTTCTTC. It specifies CASSFPPHEGGMDNEQFF.

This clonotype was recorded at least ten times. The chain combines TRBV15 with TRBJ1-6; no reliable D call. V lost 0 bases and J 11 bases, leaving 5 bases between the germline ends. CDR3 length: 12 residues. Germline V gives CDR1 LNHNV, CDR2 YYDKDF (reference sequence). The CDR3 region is CATSRDLTPLHF. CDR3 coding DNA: TGTGCCACCAGCAGAGATCTGACACCCCTCCACTTT.

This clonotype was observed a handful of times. Written as DNA, the CDR3 is TGCGCCAGCAGCCAAGTGTCGGCAGGCCTGAGAAACACCATATATTTT. The encoded protein is CASSQVSAGLRNTIYF. The chain links TRBV4-3 to TRBJ1-3; D call uncertain. This CDR3 spans 16 amino acids. Germline lookup yields CDR1 LGHNA and CDR2 YSLEER. The V and J ends lost 1 base and 5 bases respectively, with 15 bases between them.

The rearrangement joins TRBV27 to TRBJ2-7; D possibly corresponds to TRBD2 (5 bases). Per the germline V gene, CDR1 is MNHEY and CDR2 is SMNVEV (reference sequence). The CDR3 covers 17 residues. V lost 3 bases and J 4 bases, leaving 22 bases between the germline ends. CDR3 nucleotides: TGTGCCAGCAGTTTGATTCCCCCGGGGAATGGGGTTTACGAGCAGTACTTC. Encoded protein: CASSLIPPGNGVYEQYF.

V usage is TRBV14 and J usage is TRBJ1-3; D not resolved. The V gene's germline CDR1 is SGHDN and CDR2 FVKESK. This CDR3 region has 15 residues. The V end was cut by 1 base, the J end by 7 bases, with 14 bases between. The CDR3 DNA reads TGTGCCAGCAGCCAAGTTTGGCCTGCAAGGAACACCATATATTTT. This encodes CASSQVWPARNTIYF.

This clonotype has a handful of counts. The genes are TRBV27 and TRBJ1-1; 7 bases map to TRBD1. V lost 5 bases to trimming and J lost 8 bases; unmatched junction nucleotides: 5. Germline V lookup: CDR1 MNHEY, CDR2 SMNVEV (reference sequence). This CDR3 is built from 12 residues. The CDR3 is CASSEQGREAFF. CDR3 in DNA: TGTGCCAGCAGTGAACAGGGGAGGGAAGCTTTCTTT.